This T cell receptor (beta chain) was sequenced for a study of blood T cell repertoires in COVID-19. Turning to the study itself: The analysed material was cDNA or gDNA that came from T cells, B-cell-depleted T cells, or PBMCs.

There are 16 residues in the CDR3. V lost 0 bases, J lost 2 bases, and 6 bases stayed unmatched. Germline V CDR1 and CDR2: SGHRS, YFSETQ. Sequencing was performed with immunoSEQ multiplex PCR; in TCRdb, only in-frame clones are kept and a portion is missing. The data show roughly 50,000 clones, around 90% seen once. V is TRBV5-1 and J is TRBJ2-5; 8 bases fit TRBD2. The source is a woman aged 60-75 years with active or convalescent COVID-19. The sample was peripheral blood. CDR3 sequence: CASSLAVGLAQETQYF. CDR3 coding DNA: TGCGCCAGCAGCTTGGCCGTAGGACTAGCACAAGAGACCCAGTACTTC.